This TCR beta chain originates from a study of T cells of healthy individuals. There are 14 residues in the CDR3. The V segment lost 5 bases and the J segment 3 bases; nucleotides outside the gene matches: 3. Each CDR3 protein gets one entry after TCRdb re-called the 5' RACE reads with MiXCR. The profile shows 95,000 to 100,000 distinct CDR3 sequences, 15% to 20% of them singletons. The V gene is TRBV12-3 or TRBV12-4, the J gene TRBJ2-2, with 7 bases lining up with TRBD1. This clonotype originated in a human donor in good health. CDR3: CASSPTGDTGELFF. In nucleotides, the CDR3 is TGTGCCAGCAGTCCCACAGGGGACACCGGGGAGCTGTTTTTT.